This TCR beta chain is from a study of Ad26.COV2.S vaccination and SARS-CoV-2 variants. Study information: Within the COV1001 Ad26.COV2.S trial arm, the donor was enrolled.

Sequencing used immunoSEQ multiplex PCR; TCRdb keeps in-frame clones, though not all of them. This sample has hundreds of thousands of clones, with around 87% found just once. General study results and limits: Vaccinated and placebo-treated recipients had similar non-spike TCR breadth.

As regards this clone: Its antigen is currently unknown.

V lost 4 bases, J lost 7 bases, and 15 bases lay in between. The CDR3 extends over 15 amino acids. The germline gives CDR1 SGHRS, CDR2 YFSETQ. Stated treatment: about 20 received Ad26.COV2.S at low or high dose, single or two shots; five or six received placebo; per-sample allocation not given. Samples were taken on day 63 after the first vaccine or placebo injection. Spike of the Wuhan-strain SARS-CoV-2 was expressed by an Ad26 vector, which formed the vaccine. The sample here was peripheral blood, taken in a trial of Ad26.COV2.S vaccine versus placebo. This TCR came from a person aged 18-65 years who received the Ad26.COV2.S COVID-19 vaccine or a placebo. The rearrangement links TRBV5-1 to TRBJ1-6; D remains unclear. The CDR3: CASSPYTAGNSPLHF. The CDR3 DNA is TGCGCCAGCAGCCCCTACACCGCGGGCAATTCACCCCTCCACTTT.